Shown below are 5 T cell receptor beta chains from a single sample sequenced in a study of response to subunit inactivated influenza vaccine. Using its own MiXCR run on the RT-PCR reads, TCRdb lists one record per CDR3 protein. Counted here are some 520,000 distinct CDR3 sequences, approximately 15% occurring once; the ten biggest clones make up less than 4%. The sample consisted of CD4+ T cells sorted from PBMCs, taken 23 to 25 months after vaccination. These receptors all stem from a man aged 45 to 70 who received an inactivated influenza vaccine.

The table lists this clonotype with a few counts. The V gene is TRBV20-1, the J gene TRBJ1-3, with TRBD1 matching over 8 bases. In germline, CDR1 is DFQATT, CDR2 SNEGSKA (reference sequence). The CDR3 covers 15 residues. V gave up 0 bases and J gave up 0 bases; unmatched junction bases: 1. CDR3 sequence: CSARDGQGSGNTIYF. The CDR3 DNA sequence: TGCAGTGCTAGAGATGGACAGGGCTCTGGAAACACCATATATTTT.

This clonotype has just a few counts. The chain joins TRBV27 to TRBJ1-3; TRBD1 might be the D (6 bases). There are 17 residues in the CDR3. Germline-derived CDR1 and CDR2 are MNHEY and SMNVEV (reference sequence). V shed 0 bases and J shed 0 bases, with 12 bases lying between them. In nucleotides, the CDR3 is TGTGCCAGCAGTTTATCTGGGGGGCTGCTCTCTGGAAACACCATATATTTT. Amino acids: CASSLSGGLLSGNTIYF.

This clonotype was detected a few times. J is TRBJ2-5 and V is TRBV28; 8 bases match TRBD1. The V gene end was trimmed by 2 bases and the J gene end by 4 bases; junction bases not matched to a gene: 18. The CDR3 extends over 19 amino acids. The V gene's germline CDR1 is MDHEN and CDR2 SYDVKM. The CDR3 here is CASSLLTPLTGQEGETQYF. In DNA form, the CDR3 reads TGTGCCAGCAGTTTACTGACCCCTCTGACGGGACAGGAGGGAGAGACCCAGTACTTC.

This rearrangement joins TRBV10-3 to TRBJ2-1; D possibly corresponds to TRBD2 (5 bases). CDR1 is ENHRY and CDR2 is SYGVKD in the germline V gene. V was shortened by 10 bases and J by 6 bases, with 16 bases between the two germline ends. The CDR3 consists of 13 residues. The DNA of the CDR3 is TGTGCCACCTTCGGCGAGGGCGTCAATGAGCAGTTCTTC. It is translated as CATFGEGVNEQFF.

As to this clonotype: This is likely a read error, given that the CDR3 carries no conserved phenylalanine or tryptophan at its end. The limits of the CDR3 on the DNA are not certain, so only TCRdb's listed CDR3 is given. The chain couples TRBV23-1 to TRBJ2-7; the D call of TRBD1 is as the table states it, not checked on the DNA. TRBV23-1 is treated as an ORF (open reading frame) with a function not yet certain. Inclusive of both ends, the CDR3 amounts to 11 amino acids. CDR3 region: CASSQSSTGKD.